This T cell receptor beta chain was found in a study of T cell responses to AZD1222 COVID-19 vaccine. Comment on this clone: Its specificity is not known.

TCRdb keeps only in-frame clones here, not all; method: immunoSEQ multiplex PCR. The sample holds about 110,000 clones; about 88% are singletons and the top ten take 1.5% to 2%. V shed 3 bases and J 4 bases; nucleotides not matched to a gene: 6. Germline assignment: CDR1 SGHNT and CDR2 YENEEA. This CDR3 has 15 amino acids. Overall study results and limits: Sampling that yielded the repertoires occurred only after the peak T cell response. Spike-specific TCRs gained breadth and depth after people received two AZD1222 doses. Donors were mostly white British, more females; clonal diversity possibly underestimated. Nearly half of spike-specific TCRs reportedly target unmutated variant regions.

V is TRBV11-3 and J is TRBJ2-3, with 8 positions matching TRBD1. The origin of this receptor is an adult in good health. This specimen was peripheral blood, taken on day 0 of AZD1222 vaccination. CDR3 DNA sequence: TGTGCCAGCAGCTTCTTGGGACAGGACTCAGATACGCAGTATTTT. Protein: CASSFLGQDSDTQYF.